Here is one TCR beta chain with its context. This sample was taken from a study of blood T cell repertoires in COVID-19. Study details: The origin of the acute and convalescent COVID-19 samples was the United States, Italy and Spain. PBMCs, B-cell-depleted T cells, or T cells were the source of the cDNA or gDNA that made up the material.

In the authors' methods: Estimated nucleated cell counts came from reference gene primer amplification. Only in-frame clones appear in the TCRdb table, and some are missing; sequencing was by immunoSEQ multiplex PCR. V and J calls and clone size come straight from that table; D and trimming were deduced from the DNA. The sample yields 90,000 to 100,000 clones, about 89% seen once. V shed 4 bases and J shed 6 bases, with 17 bases lying between them. The CDR3 extends over 16 amino acids. From germline, CDR1 is SGHRS and CDR2 YFSETQ. The rearrangement links TRBV5-1 to TRBJ1-6; a weak D match, TRBD1 (5 bases). This TCR derives from a man in his fifties with acute or convalescent COVID-19. Sequencing was done on a sample of peripheral blood. The CDR3 DNA reads as TGCGCCAGCAGCCCTCAGGGAATTGGTGGTAATTCACCCCTCCACTTT. Translation: CASSPQGIGGNSPLHF.